A single sample gave rise to the 23 T cell receptor beta chains below, sequenced in a study of neurological immune-mediated disorders. Using its own MiXCR run on the 5' RACE reads, TCRdb lists one record per CDR3 protein. The repertoire holds over 25,000 distinct CDR3 sequences, with 9.5% to 15% as singletons. The sample comprised PBMCs. The receptors were sampled from a man in his 60s in good health.

This clonotype was seen at least ten times. The chain couples TRBV12-3 or TRBV12-4 to TRBJ2-5; D might be TRBD2 (5 bases). The CDR3 has 14 amino acids. The V and J ends lost 3 bases and 5 bases respectively, with 13 bases between them. DNA for the CDR3: TGTGCCAGCAGTTTCGGACGAGTAGCGGAGACCCAGTACTTC. Residues: CASSFGRVAETQYF.

In this sample, this clonotype turned up many times. The chain employs TRBV20-1 and TRBJ2-5, with no clear D. Trimming stripped 5 bases from V and 4 bases from J, with 14 bases between. Germline CDR1 DFQATT, CDR2 SNEGSKA (reference sequence). CDR3 length equals 13 residues. CDR3 sequence: CSAPGHDRETQYF. In nucleotides, the CDR3 is TGCAGTGCTCCCGGGCATGATAGAGAGACCCAGTACTTC.

This clonotype is categorized as medium-sized. The V call is TRBV4-2, the J call TRBJ2-1, with 8 positions matching TRBD2. The germline CDR1 and CDR2 sequences are LGHNA and YNFKEQ. The V segment lost 8 bases and the J segment 6 bases; nucleotides outside the gene matches: 3. CDR3 size: 12 residues. The CDR3 nucleotides are TGTGCCAGCCATACTAGCGGCAATGAGCAGTTCTTC. Protein product: CASHTSGNEQFF.

In its sample, this clonotype ranks as medium-sized. The rearrangement uses TRBV5-1 and TRBJ2-7, with D perhaps matching TRBD1 or TRBD2 (5 bases each). Germline-derived CDR1 and CDR2 are SGHRS and YFSETQ. There are 14 residues in the CDR3. Trimming removed 4 bases at V and 3 bases at J, with 14 bases between. The CDR3 DNA sequence: TGCGCCAGCAGCCCCGGGACGGATATCTACGAGCAGTACTTC. Its protein is CASSPGTDIYEQYF. The full variable domain, completed using reference TRBV5-1 and TRBJ2-7, is KAGVTQTPRYLIKTRGQQVTLSCSPISGHRSVSWYQQTPGQGLQFLFEYFSETQRNKGNFPGRFSGRQFSNSRSEMNVSTLELGDSALYLCASSPGTDIYEQYFGPGTRLTVT.

There are many counts of this clonotype. J is TRBJ2-3 and V is TRBV6-2 or TRBV6-3; maybe TRBD1 (5 bases). Germline CDR1 and CDR2: MNHEY and SVGEGT. The V end lost 10 bases, the J end lost 4 bases, and 15 bases lay between the germline ends. This CDR3 comprises 13 residues. This CDR3 is CATQGGLPDTQYF. Here the CDR3 DNA reads TGTGCCACCCAGGGTGGGCTCCCAGATACGCAGTATTTT.

The gene calls are TRBV6-6 and TRBJ2-7; 9 bases map to TRBD2. Germline loops: CDR1 MNHNY, CDR2 SVGAGI (reference sequence). V shed 0 bases, J shed 7 bases, and the junction held 7 bases outside the gene matches. The CDR3 runs 15 residues. The CDR3 is CASSYSLAGDLEQYF. The CDR3 nucleotides are TGTGCCAGCAGTTACTCGTTAGCGGGAGATCTAGAGCAGTACTTC.

This clonotype is classed as medium-sized (0.01 to 0.1%). The chain recombines TRBV25-1 with TRBJ2-7, with TRBD1 identical over 10 bases. This CDR3 has 13 residues. V lost 6 bases and J lost 6; bases outside the gene matches: 5. The germline CDR1 and CDR2 sequences are MGHDK and SYGVNS. The CDR3 bases are TGTGCCAGCAGAAGGGACAGGGGAGCCGAGCAGTACTTC. It translates to CASRRDRGAEQYF.

Ten or more counts support this clonotype. The genes are TRBV20-1 and TRBJ2-5; the D is unclear. CDR1 and CDR2 (germline): DFQATT, SNEGSKA (reference sequence). This CDR3 has 17 amino acids. Trimming pared 1 base from V and 4 bases from J, leaving 22 bases between. The CDR3 bases are TGCAGTGCTAGAGGACTTACCGCGCTACCGTACACAGAGACCCAGTACTTC. Its translation is CSARGLTALPYTETQYF.

The gene calls are TRBV12-3 or TRBV12-4 and TRBJ2-7; no definite D call. CDR3 length: 15 amino acids. V lost 5 bases, J lost 3 bases, and 17 bases lay in between. Here the CDR3 DNA reads TGTGCCAGCAGTCCCGACCAAAGACATCACTACGAGCAGTACTTC. Its translation is CASSPDQRHHYEQYF.

This clonotype was seen at least ten times. The rearrangement joins TRBV5-1 to TRBJ2-3; D is undetermined. This CDR3 has 13 amino acids. CDR1 and CDR2 from the germline V gene are SGHRS and YFSETQ. With 3 bases removed from V and 0 bases from J, the gap between germline ends came to 5 bases. The CDR3 sequence is CASSWVSTDTQYF. CDR3 nucleotide sequence: TGCGCCAGCAGCTGGGTTAGCACAGATACGCAGTATTTT.

The chain joins TRBV5-1 to TRBJ2-3; TRBD1 agrees at 7 bases. This CDR3 has 13 residues. Germline loops: CDR1 SGHRS, CDR2 YFSETQ. The V segment lost 4 bases and the J segment 6 bases; nucleotides outside the gene matches: 5. CDR3 nucleotide sequence: TGCGCCAGCAGCCCAGACAGGGTCGATACGCAGTATTTT. This sequence encodes CASSPDRVDTQYF. The whole variable domain, filled in from reference TRBV5-1 and TRBJ2-3, reads KAGVTQTPRYLIKTRGQQVTLSCSPISGHRSVSWYQQTPGQGLQFLFEYFSETQRNKGNFPGRFSGRQFSNSRSEMNVSTLELGDSALYLCASSPDRVDTQYFGPGTRLTVL.

Ten or more counts support this clonotype. This rearrangement joins TRBV7-2 to TRBJ1-2; D call uncertain. This CDR3 region has 14 residues. The ends were cut back, 5 bases at V and 4 bases at J, with 14 bases in the middle. CDR1 and CDR2 (germline): SGHTA, FQGNSA. The CDR3 nucleotides read TGTGCCAGCAGCACTCTTGGCGTTATCTATGGCTACACCTTC. It encodes CASSTLGVIYGYTF.

There are many counts of this clonotype. The chain is built from TRBV5-6 and TRBJ2-5; unclear D gene. The CDR3 extends over 16 amino acids. Trimming took 5 bases from V and 1 from J, leaving 18 bases between them. CDR1 and CDR2 from the germline V gene are SGHDT and YYEEEE. The CDR3 DNA is TGTGCCAGCAGTTCTATCAGCTGGATATTCCAAGAGACCCAGTACTTC. As protein: CASSSISWIFQETQYF. Filled out from reference TRBV5-6 and TRBJ2-5, the complete variable domain reads DAGVTQSPTHLIKTRGQQVTLRCSPKSGHDTVSWYQQALGQGPQFIFQYYEEEERQRGNFPDRFSGHQFPNYSSELNVNALLLGDSALYLCASSSISWIFQETQYFGPGTRLLVL.

This clonotype is medium-sized (0.01 to 0.1%) by share. The chain employs TRBV27 and TRBJ2-3; 8 nucleotides align to TRBD1. V trimming: 8 bases; J trimming: 5 bases; junction bases outside the gene matches: 3. CDR3 length: 12 residues. Germline lookup yields CDR1 MNHEY and CDR2 SMNVEV (reference sequence). CDR3 nucleotides: TGTGCCAGCCAGGGGGCCGGAGATACGCAGTATTTT. Encoded protein: CASQGAGDTQYF.

This clonotype was counted at least ten times. J is TRBJ2-7 and V is TRBV20-1; D perhaps matches TRBD1 (6 bases). Germline-derived CDR1 and CDR2 are DFQATT and SNEGSKA (reference sequence). V lost 1 base, J lost 2 bases, and 12 bases lay in between. This CDR3 is built from 14 residues. Here the CDR3 DNA reads TGCAGTGCTAGAGGACAGGCCAATACCTACGAGCAGTACTTC. Residues: CSARGQANTYEQYF.

The rearrangement uses TRBV20-1 and TRBJ2-1; D uncertain. Germline lookup yields CDR1 DFQATT and CDR2 SNEGSKA (reference sequence). The CDR3 extends over 15 amino acids. Deletions cut 6 bases from V and 8 bases from J, with 23 bases between. CDR3 DNA: TGCAGTGCCCCGGCCCCCCAGGTTCGTACACATGAGCAGTTCTTC. This gives the protein CSAPAPQVRTHEQFF.

The rearrangement joins TRBV18 to TRBJ2-7; D is uncertain. V lost 6 bases to trimming and J lost 0 bases, with 21 bases between them. The CDR3 loop spans 17 amino acids. Germline V gene data show CDR1 as KGHSH and CDR2 as LQKENI. The CDR3 bases are TGTGCCAGCTCTATCTGGGGTAGGAGCGTGTACTCCTACGAGCAGTACTTC. It translates to CASSIWGRSVYSYEQYF.

This clonotype is termed medium-sized (0.01 to 0.1%). Here the CDR3 reads CASSLDRARTGELFF. The DNA of the CDR3 is TGTGCCAGCAGCTTAGACAGGGCGAGGACCGGGGAGCTGTTTTTT. This chain links TRBV11-1 with TRBJ2-2, with a possible D match to TRBD1 (6 bases). CDR1 and CDR2 from the germline V gene are SGHAT and FQDESV (reference sequence). This CDR3 has 15 residues. Trimming removed 1 base from V and 5 bases from J, with 11 bases in between. Using reference TRBV11-1 and TRBJ2-2 for the parts outside the CDR3, the full variable domain is EAEVAQSPRYKITEKSQAVAFWCDPISGHATLYWYRQILGQGPELLVQFQDESVVDDSQLPKDRFSAERLKGVDSTLKIQPAELGDSAMYLCASSLDRARTGELFFGEGSRLTVL.

This clonotype was observed many times. V usage is TRBV18 and J usage is TRBJ1-1; TRBD1 matches at 7 bases. This CDR3 comprises 13 residues. After removal of 6 bases from V and 0 bases from J, the junction contained 1 base not matched to a gene. The germline V gene encodes CDR1 KGHSH and CDR2 LQKENI. The CDR3 DNA follows: TGTGCCAGCTCCGGGACAGTGAACACTGAAGCTTTCTTT. Encoded protein: CASSGTVNTEAFF.

V and J are TRBV5-6 and TRBJ2-7; D might be TRBD1 (6 bases). This CDR3 spans 11 amino acids. Trimming took off 7 bases at V and 4 bases at J, with 9 bases between the two ends. Germline V gives CDR1 SGHDT, CDR2 YYEEEE. The chain's CDR3 is CASLQGYEQYF. DNA for the CDR3: TGTGCCAGCCTACAGGGATACGAGCAGTACTTC.

This clonotype has a count of ten or more. CDR3 DNA: TGCGCCAGCAGTGAGTGGTTAACGAGTTCGAAGGAGCAGTACTTC. Translation gives CASSEWLTSSKEQYF. The chain recombines TRBV10-1 with TRBJ2-7; no definite D call. The germline gives CDR1 WNHNN, CDR2 SYGVQD (reference sequence). CDR3 length: 15 residues. Trimming shortened V by 1 base and J by 7 bases, and 17 bases separated the two germline ends.

This clonotype came up many times. The chain recombines TRBV5-1 with TRBJ2-1, with D possibly TRBD1 on 6 matching bases. Trimming left V 4 bases short and J 6 bases short, with 14 bases between. CDR3 size: 14 residues. Germline CDR1 SGHRS, CDR2 YFSETQ. The CDR3 reads CASSTQTGSNEQFF. The CDR3 nucleotides read TGCGCCAGCAGCACCCAGACAGGTTCCAATGAGCAGTTCTTC. The variable domain in full, with the rest retrieved from reference TRBV5-1 and TRBJ2-1, is KAGVTQTPRYLIKTRGQQVTLSCSPISGHRSVSWYQQTPGQGLQFLFEYFSETQRNKGNFPGRFSGRQFSNSRSEMNVSTLELGDSALYLCASSTQTGSNEQFFGPGTRLTVL.

This clonotype was counted at least ten times. The chain combines TRBV7-8 with TRBJ1-4, with 12 bases lining up with TRBD1. From germline, CDR1 is SGHVS and CDR2 FQNEAQ. This CDR3 spans 15 amino acids. J gave up 8 bases and V 3 bases, and 4 bases lay outside the gene matches. CDR3 DNA: TGTGCCAGCAGCTTCCCGGGGACAGGGGGCGAAAAACTGTTTTTT. It translates to CASSFPGTGGEKLFF.